Below are 8 T cell receptor beta chains sequenced from a single sample in a study of identical twins. TCRdb independently ran MiXCR on the 5' RACE reads; one entry per CDR3 protein. The sample yields some 190,000 distinct CDR3 sequences, 15% seen once. This sample was shared with a second study, whose subject was T cells expressing NK-cell markers.

The sequenced sample was CD8+ T cells sorted from blood. These receptor sequences come from a woman aged 18-29 years in good health.

This clonotype was detected a few times. The chain has TRBV7-9 and TRBJ2-7, with a weak D call TRBD1 (5 bases). CDR3 length equals 14 residues. Per germline, CDR1 SEHNR and CDR2 FQNEAQ (reference sequence). Deletions cut 3 bases from V and 1 base from J, with 10 bases between. The CDR3, as DNA: TGTGCCAGCAGCTTTATCGACAGTTCCTACGAGCAGTACTTC. It codes for CASSFIDSSYEQYF.

This chain uses TRBV7-9 with TRBJ1-6; D is perhaps TRBD1 (5 bases). V lost 6 bases and J 8 bases, leaving 11 bases between the germline ends. The V gene's germline CDR1 is SEHNR and CDR2 FQNEAQ (reference sequence). The CDR3 length is 13 residues. In nucleotides, the CDR3 is TGTGCCAGCAGAGGTGAAGGGGATTCACCCCTCCACTTT. Protein product: CASRGEGDSPLHF.

J is TRBJ2-7 and V is TRBV20-1, with D perhaps matching TRBD2 (5 bases). The V gene lost 0 bases and the J gene lost 0 bases, with 9 bases spanning the gap. Germline CDR1 and CDR2: DFQATT and SNEGSKA (reference sequence). The CDR3 consists of 14 residues. As DNA, the CDR3 is TGCAGTGCTAGAGATCTTCGGGGCTCCTACGAGCAGTACTTC. This codes for CSARDLRGSYEQYF.

The V gene is TRBV7-3, the J gene TRBJ2-2; D is possibly TRBD1 or TRBD2 (5 bases each). The V gene's germline CDR1 is SGHTA and CDR2 FQGTGA. The CDR3 covers 16 residues. Trimming removed 1 base from V and 6 bases from J, with 15 bases in between. The CDR3 loop is CASSLRGASLAGELFF. In nucleotides, the CDR3 is TGTGCCAGCAGCTTAAGAGGGGCTAGCCTTGCCGGGGAGCTGTTTTTT.

The chain combines TRBV10-3 with TRBJ2-3; maybe TRBD1 (6 bases). The germline CDR1 and CDR2 sequences are ENHRY and SYGVKD. Trimming cost V 7 bases and J 1 base, with 18 bases left between them. CDR3 length: 16 amino acids. DNA for the CDR3: TGTGCCATCAACCGACGGGACACCCCACGCACAGATACGCAGTATTTT. It specifies CAINRRDTPRTDTQYF.

V gene TRBV25-1 combines with J gene TRBJ2-7, with D tentatively TRBD2 (5 bases). CDR1 and CDR2 (germline): MGHDK, SYGVNS. V was clipped by 8 bases and J by 4 bases, with 15 bases between them. The CDR3 length is 13 residues. The CDR3 region is CASLGISGYEQYF. Written as DNA, the CDR3 is TGTGCCAGCCTCGGGATAAGTGGGTACGAGCAGTACTTC.

In this sample, this clonotype turned up a few times. The CDR3 nucleotides read TGCAGCGCAATCCTGAGTGCGGGACAGAGTACCGGGGAGCTGTTTTTT. As protein: CSAILSAGQSTGELFF. The rearrangement links TRBV29-1 to TRBJ2-2, with a tentative D call TRBD1 (7 bases). The germline V and J ends were trimmed by 7 bases and 5 bases, with 23 bases remaining between them. The germline CDR1 and CDR2 sequences are SQVTM and ANQGSEA. There are 16 residues in the CDR3.

This clonotype was counted between two and nine times. CDR3 region: CASSPGADRGLAYEQYF. CDR3 coding DNA: TGCGCCAGCAGCCCCGGTGCGGACAGGGGGCTCGCCTACGAGCAGTACTTC. This chain uses TRBV4-3 with TRBJ2-7, with 11 positions matching TRBD1. CDR3 length: 17 residues. Unmatched junction bases numbered 10, after V lost 4 bases and J lost 2 bases. The germline V gene encodes CDR1 LGHNA and CDR2 YSLEER.